This TCR beta chain was retrieved from a study of T cell responses to AZD1222 COVID-19 vaccine. Study conclusions and caveats: Donors were chiefly white British, with a greater number of females, and clonal diversity was perhaps underestimated. Unmutated variant regions are reportedly the target of nearly half of TCRs that are spike-specific. Just a handful of AZD1222 recipients tested seropositive at baseline. Repertoire sampling occurred only after the peak T cell response.

Sequenced by immunoSEQ multiplex PCR; TCRdb stores in-frame clones only, minus some. This table has tens of thousands of clones, about 80% appearing once. Of note for this clone: The antigen is undetermined.

The CDR3 is made up of 18 amino acids. In germline, CDR1 is SGHNT, CDR2 YYREEE (reference sequence). Trimming at V came to 1 base and at J to 6 bases, leaving 9 bases not matched to a gene. This rearrangement joins TRBV5-4 to TRBJ2-5; 16 bases line up with TRBD2. The TCR was taken from an adult who received the AZD1222 COVID-19 vaccine. The specimen was peripheral blood, collected 28 days after the second AZD1222 dose. The CDR3 nucleotides are TGTGCCAGCAGCTTGTTTGGAGGGACTAGCGGGGGGGCGAAGACCCAGTACTTC. This translates into CASSLFGGTSGGAKTQYF.